This T cell receptor (beta chain) was recorded in a study of T cell repertoires in cytomegalovirus infection. Study as a whole: Indicated by public TCR beta signatures were CMV infection and matching HLA type.

One entry per CDR3 protein results from TCRdb running MiXCR on the reads. The data contain 200,000 to 300,000 distinct CDR3 sequences, 9.1% of them singletons. CDR1 is SGHTA and CDR2 is FQGNSA in the germline V gene. The CDR3 length is 15 residues. V was pared by 5 bases and J by 2 bases, with 16 bases between. Many counts were recorded for this clonotype. This TCR came from a human donor in good health (CMV status not recorded). Some clones in this sample may be carry-over from other donors' samples. What was sequenced was PBMCs. The V and J genes are TRBV7-2 and TRBJ2-7, with D unclear. The CDR3 DNA reads TGTGCCAGCAGCACACAGCTCTCAGCCACCTACGAGCAGTACTTC. Its translation is CASSTQLSATYEQYF.